This T cell receptor (beta chain) was identified during a study of shared clonotypes between healthy human individuals. This clone was recorded once. The protocol was immunoSEQ multiplex PCR, while the TCRdb copy is restricted to in-frame clones and leaves out a portion. The sample lists 2 million to 2.5 million clones, more than 90% occurring once. Germline CDR1 reads ENHRY; CDR2 reads SYGVKD. This CDR3 has 17 amino acids. The V and J ends lost 7 bases and 0 bases, in that order; junction bases with no gene match: 9. The sequenced sample consisted of naive CD4+ T cells sorted from blood. The subset was: CD45RA+ positively selected. The TCR originated in a man between 18 and 29 years old in good health. The V and J genes are TRBV10-3 and TRBJ2-6, with 7 bases identical to TRBD1. CDR3 residues: CAIIEGTDRSGANVLTF. CDR3 DNA: TGTGCCATCATAGAGGGGACAGACCGCTCTGGGGCCAACGTCCTGACTTTC.